This T cell receptor (beta chain) was sequenced during a study of blood T cell repertoires in COVID-19. Study-wide background: The United States, Italy and Spain provided the acute and convalescent COVID-19 samples. In each case, the material was cDNA or gDNA derived from T cells, B-cell-depleted T cells, or PBMCs.

Original processing methods: The assay estimated nucleated cells by amplifying reference gene primers. Sequencing was performed with immunoSEQ multiplex PCR; in TCRdb, only in-frame clones are kept and a portion is missing. V and J calls and clone size are as listed in that table; D and trimming were resolved from the DNA. The repertoire includes 110,000 or so clones, less than 85% of them detected once, and about 2.7% sits in the top ten. The CDR3 is 14 residues long. V trimming: 7 bases; J trimming: 2 bases; junction bases outside the gene matches: 2. CDR1 is SNHLY, CDR2 FYNNEI, per germline. The chain couples TRBV2 to TRBJ1-5, with 10 bases fitting TRBD1. Sequenced: peripheral blood. This sequence was found in a man aged 50 or older with acute or convalescent COVID-19. The CDR3 loop is CASTGTGGNQPQHF. Written as DNA, the CDR3 is TGTGCCAGCACCGGGACAGGGGGCAATCAGCCCCAGCATTTT.